The clone carrying this T cell receptor beta chain has only a few counts. Its specificity is not known. A second PCR of 7 to 11 cycles used a sample-barcoded 5' primer and a J-beta primer mix. MiXCR, run by TCRdb on the 5' RACE reads, gives a single entry per CDR3 protein. The table lists approximately 800,000 distinct CDR3 sequences, 50% to 65% of them singletons. These data belong to a study of blood T cells in healthy people across ages. Notes on the study in general: Naive and antigen-experienced cells could not be conclusively compared, given unsorted PBMCs.

Healthy Russian Caucasian donors spanned ages roughly 6 to 90 years. This TCR derives from a man older than 75 in good health. The sample comprised blood.

The CDR3 is CASKDRGNEQYF. The CDR3 DNA reads TGTGCCAGCAAGGACAGGGGGAACGAGCAGTACTTC. The V and J genes are TRBV2 and TRBJ2-7, with TRBD1 identical over 10 bases. Losses at the gene ends were 7 bases for V and 5 bases for J; bases not matched to a gene: 2. Germline V gene lookup returns CDR1 SNHLY and CDR2 FYNNEI. The CDR3 covers 12 residues. Filled out from reference TRBV2 and TRBJ2-7, the complete variable domain reads EPEVTQTPSHQVTQMGQEVILRCVPISNHLYFYWYRQILGQKVEFLVSFYNNEISEKSEIFDDQFSVERPDGSNFTLKIRSTKLEDSAMYFCASKDRGNEQYFGPGTRLTVT.